This record looks at one T cell receptor (beta chain) sequence and its context. It lacks a known antigen. No much larger clonotype is one base removed from it; base qualities were not supplied. TCRdb lists the instrument as Illumina NovaSeq 6000. cDNA libraries for TCRalpha and TCRbeta were prepared by 5'RACE using constant-segment primers, with sample barcodes and unique molecular identifiers added. RNA was extracted from every sample with Trizol reagent. The libraries were amplified in two PCR steps, and the second step added a second sample barcode and Illumina TruSeq adapters. Sequencing of the libraries was done on an Illumina NovaSeq, producing 2 x 150 bp paired-end reads. The published analysis was carried out like this. With migec v1.2.7, reads were demultiplexed and then collapsed into UMI-guided consensus sequences. Using mixcr v2.1.11, the UMI consensuses were aligned to TRA and TRB V and J templates and assembled into clonotypes. A clonotype was counted as expanded or contracted only when both edgeR and NoisET called the clonotype significant, with the noise models trained on biological replicates. For edgeR calls, the cutoffs were a false discovery rate-adjusted p below 0.01 and a log2 fold-change threshold of 1. As an exploratory analysis of dynamics, PCA with hierarchical clustering was applied to max-normalized trajectories of the 1000 most abundant clonotypes. The CD4 or CD8 phenotype of responding clones was assigned using the separately sequenced CD4+ and CD8+ repertoires. TCRdb ran its own pipeline on the public reads, namely fastp trimming at Q25 and MiXCR clone calling, and kept in-frame beta chains. Identical CDR3 proteins give one entry, which carries the most common genes and DNA. TCRdb assigned the V and J calls; the authors' analysis was not used. The sample includes around 500,000 distinct CDR3 sequences, with about 20% observed a single time. The ten largest clonotypes hold around an eighth of the sample.

Ficoll-Paque density gradient centrifugation was the method used to isolate PBMCs. This entry is derived from a study of T-cell memory formation after mild COVID-19 (dated by TCRdb to 2020 to 2022). About the full investigation: TCR sequence clusters from the two donors were largely donor specific. Two young, previously healthy adult volunteers made up the cohort, one male and one female. In two donors, T-cell clones that expanded and contracted after mild COVID-19 were tracked by sequencing TCRalpha and TCRbeta repertoires over time.

Per the germline V gene, SGHVS is the CDR1 and FQNEAQ is the CDR2. Inclusive of the bounding cysteine and phenylalanine, the CDR3 is 15 residues long. Kept here is only the CDR3 DNA, which spans 45 bases and is read in frame from base 1. Germline trimming: 5 bases from V, 3 bases from J; junction bases outside gene matches: 9. The investigation overall reported the following: SARS-CoV-2 specificity was not confirmed for the second-wave clones peaking on day 37. Only a couple of mild cases were covered in the study, and larger cohorts including severe cases with pre-infection samples were considered necessary. Clones that contracted from day 15 to 85 showed balanced CD4/CD8 phenotypes, whereas a second wave of clones that expanded from day 15 to 37 leaned towards CD4+. Contracting CD4+ clones were located mainly in the CM and EM memory subsets, whereas CD8+ clones were found to be enriched in EMRA. Some responding clones were found in pre-infection memory, which suggests that pre-existing cross-reactive memory T cells took part in the SARS-CoV-2 response.

Sequenced input: PBMCs or a T cell subset sorted from them (not recorded which). The sequence links TRBV7-8 to TRBJ2-7, with 8 bases aligning to TRBD1. This TCR derives from an adult woman who had mild COVID-19 (a few samples of this study predate the infection). The sample titles of this study are shuffled in the database, so cell type and time point are left out; the donor was told from shared clones. The nucleotides read TGTGCCAGCAGCAATGGCCGGGACAGGCTCTACGAGCAGTACTTC. It codes for CASSNGRDRLYEQYF.